A selection of T cell receptor beta chains follows, all from one sample in a study of blood T cell repertoires in COVID-19. The table came from immunoSEQ multiplex PCR; TCRdb's copy has only in-frame clones and leaves some out. The sample has a few hundred thousand clones, about nine tenths seen once. What was sequenced was PBMCs or T cells enriched from blood (not recorded which). These receptors were taken from a woman under 30 who had recovered from COVID-19. Each CDR3 is given with its conserved first and last residue. A D gene is named only where the DNA matches it firmly. Rows give clone size only sometimes, using once, few, many, or a class for an expanded clone.

>.|.|TRBV6-5|TRBJ1-1
CASSSVNTEAFF
TGTGCCAGCAGTTCTGTGAACACTGAAGCTTTCTTT
>.|TRBD2|TRBV19|TRBJ2-1
CASSIGLAGGRNEQFF
TGTGCCAGTAGTATAGGACTAGCGGGAGGGAGAAATGAGCAGTTCTTC
>.|.|TRBV21-1|TRBJ1-2
CASSKVGRQANYGYTF
TGTGCCAGCAGCAAAGTTGGGAGGCAGGCTAACTATGGCTACACCTTC
>.|TRBD1|TRBV27|TRBJ1-5
CASSKFGQGGNQPQHF
TGTGCCAGCAGTAAGTTTGGACAGGGCGGCAATCAGCCCCAGCATTTT
>few|TRBD1|TRBV4-1|TRBJ1-1
CASSQDHRGGNTEAFF
TGCGCCAGCAGCCAAGATCACAGGGGGGGGAACACTGAAGCTTTCTTT
>.|.|TRBV25-1|TRBJ1-3
CASSSLQALSGNTIYF
TGTGCCAGCAGTAGTCTTCAGGCCCTCTCTGGAAACACCATATATTTT
>few|.|TRBV28|TRBJ2-7
CASSPYLAPAGEQYF
TGTGCCAGCAGTCCTTACCTTGCCCCGGCGGGCGAGCAGTACTTC
>.|TRBD1|TRBV19|TRBJ2-5
CASSPSRGETQYF
TGTGCCAGTAGTCCATCCAGGGGGGAGACCCAGTACTTC
>.|TRBD1|TRBV2|TRBJ1-1
CASSENRGGTEAFF
TGTGCCAGCAGTGAAAACAGGGGCGGCACTGAAGCTTTCTTT
>.|TRBD1|TRBV7-9|TRBJ2-5
CASTLLGGADQETQYF
TGTGCCAGCACCTTGCTAGGGGGCGCGGATCAAGAGACCCAGTACTTC
>.|.|TRBV27|TRBJ1-3
CASSLGGIGNTIYF
TGTGCCAGCAGTTTAGGGGGCATCGGAAACACCATATATTTT
>.|TRBD1|TRBV30|TRBJ1-6
CAWSVRDRGLSPLHF
TGTGCCTGGAGTGTGCGGGACAGGGGGCTATCACCCCTCCACTTT
>.|TRBD2|TRBV7-8|TRBJ2-3
CASSLSGLAGLDTQYF
TGTGCCAGCAGCTTATCGGGACTAGCGGGACTAGATACGCAGTATTTT
>.|.|TRBV25-1|TRBJ1-4
CASSEGWSNEKLFF
TGTGCCAGCAGTGAAGGGTGGAGTAATGAAAAACTGTTTTTT
>.|TRBD1|TRBV4-1|TRBJ1-1
CASRGQRQKNTEAFF
TGCGCCAGCAGGGGACAGCGACAGAAGAACACTGAAGCTTTCTTT
>.|.|TRBV11-3|TRBJ2-2
CASSLVGGGTGELFF
TGTGCCAGCAGCTTAGTTGGGGGCGGCACCGGGGAGCTGTTTTTT
>.|.|TRBV4-2|TRBJ2-7
CASSHSSAQGHYEQYF
TGTGCCAGCAGCCACTCCTCGGCCCAGGGGCACTACGAGCAGTACTTC
>.|TRBD1|TRBV2|TRBJ1-5
CASTDRGGNQPQHF
TGTGCCAGCACCGACAGGGGGGGCAATCAGCCCCAGCATTTT
>.|TRBD1|TRBV10-3|TRBJ1-1
CAISGTGGTEAFF
TGTGCCATCAGTGGGACAGGGGGCACTGAAGCTTTCTTT
>.|.|TRBV11-2|TRBJ2-3
CASSQYTDTQYF
TGTGCCAGCAGCCAGTACACAGATACGCAGTATTTT
>.|.|TRBV6-5|TRBJ1-2
CASSPTGHSYGYTF
TGTGCCAGCAGTCCGACAGGCCATTCTTATGGCTACACCTTC
>.|TRBD1|TRBV3-1/TRBV3-2|TRBJ2-7
CASSPLIGGPNEQYF
TGTGCCAGCAGCCCCCTTATAGGGGGCCCTAACGAGCAGTACTTC
>.|.|TRBV5-1|TRBJ2-2
CASSDGGYSSGELFF
TGCGCCAGCAGCGATGGAGGGTATTCCAGCGGGGAGCTGTTTTTT
>.|TRBD2|TRBV6-5|TRBJ2-1
CASSPASGGYNEQFF
TGTGCCAGCAGCCCCGCTAGCGGGGGTTACAATGAGCAGTTCTTC
>once|.|TRBV9|TRBJ2-3
CASSVTTGITSTDTQYF
TGTGCCAGCAGCGTAACCACAGGGATCACTAGCACAGATACGCAGTATTTT
>.|.|TRBV5-1|TRBJ2-5
CASSQQGFQETQYF
TGCGCCAGCAGCCAACAGGGTTTCCAAGAGACCCAGTACTTC
>.|TRBD1|TRBV29-1|TRBJ1-5
CSVPGTVGQPQHF
TGCAGCGTCCCCGGGACAGTGGGTCAGCCCCAGCATTTT
>.|.|TRBV11-2|TRBJ2-3
CASSLLDTQYF
TGTGCCAGCAGCTTACTAGATACGCAGTATTTT
>.|.|TRBV30|TRBJ2-7
CAWSVHSPTSYEQYF
TGTGCCTGGAGTGTACACAGTCCGACAAGCTACGAGCAGTACTTC
>.|.|TRBV6-5|TRBJ1-2
CASSPRRGANYGYTF
TGTGCCAGCAGTCCCCGCCGGGGAGCTAACTATGGCTACACCTTC